The following is a T cell receptor (beta chain) sequence with its context. This entry comes from a study of T cells in Graves' hyperthyroidism and ophthalmopathy. V was clipped by 0 bases and J by 6 bases, with 14 bases between them. This CDR3 is 15 amino acids long. CDR1 is SGDLS and CDR2 is YYNGEE in the germline V gene. Regions amplified from RNA transcripts were the TCR beta CDR3 regions. A first-round RT-PCR of the TCR CDR3 used the HTBI primer set. Via MiXCR, TCRdb re-called the multiplex PCR reads, giving one row per CDR3 protein. This table has approximately 710,000 distinct CDR3 sequences, roughly 17% appearing once.

The source of this sequence is a man aged 50 to 59 with Graves' hyperthyroidism. What was sequenced was blood. V usage is TRBV9 and J usage is TRBJ2-3; a possible D gene is TRBD2 (6 bases). The CDR3 spells CASSVAPAGADTQYF. The CDR3, as DNA: TGTGCCAGCAGCGTAGCGCCAGCGGGCGCGGATACGCAGTATTTT. Full variable domain (missing parts from reference TRBV9 and TRBJ2-3): DSGVTQTPKHLITATGQRVTLRCSPRSGDLSVYWYQQSLDQGLQFLIQYYNGEERAKGNILERFSAQQFPDLHSELNLSSLELGDSALYFCASSVAPAGADTQYFGPGTRLTVL.